A selection of T cell receptor beta chains follows, all from one sample in a study of T cells in Graves' hyperthyroidism and ophthalmopathy. A single record per CDR3 protein comes from TCRdb applying MiXCR to the multiplex PCR reads. Counted here are around 540,000 distinct CDR3 sequences, about 43% occurring once; the ten biggest clones make up nearly 8.5%. Sequencing was performed on peripheral blood or thyroid tissue (not recorded which). These receptors came from a woman aged 18-29 years with Graves' hyperthyroidism. CDR3s include the opening cysteine and the closing phenylalanine or tryptophan. Each record gives: D gene, J gene, CDR3 length, V gene, clone size, CDR3 protein, CDR3 DNA. The D gene is left open where the match is weak. The size of a clone is reported for some rows only, either as once, few or many, or as a class for expanded clones.

- TRBJ2-7 13 TRBV29-1 - CSVELGEPYGQYF TGCAGCGTTGAATTGGGGGAACCCTACGGGCAGTACTTC
- TRBJ1-2 12 TRBV7-2 many CASSTGDYGYTF TGTGCCAGCAGCACGGGAGACTATGGCTACACCTTC
- TRBJ2-6 15 TRBV29-1 - CSASPPYSGANVLTF TGCAGTGCCTCCCCCCCGTACTCTGGGGCCAACGTCCTGACTTTC
- TRBJ1-2 15 TRBV10-3 - CASSYRQINNYGYTF TGTGCCAGCAGCTATAGACAGATAAATAACTATGGCTACACCTTC
- TRBJ1-1 12 TRBV24-1 - CATSESGAEAFF TGTGCCACCAGCGAGTCAGGAGCTGAAGCTTTCTTT
- TRBJ1-4 14 TRBV19 many CASSIAGGVEKLFF TGTGCCAGTAGTATTGCTGGTGGAGTCGAAAAACTGTTTTTT
- TRBJ1-1 15 TRBV14 - CASSPRGTRGFEAFF TGTGCCAGCAGCCCTCGGGGCACGAGGGGGTTTGAAGCTTTCTTT
TRBD2 TRBJ2-4 14 TRBV7-2 - CASSLVLAGETHYF TGTGCCAGCAGCTTAGTGCTAGCGGGAGAGACCCACTACTTC
- TRBJ1-6 15 TRBV7-9 many CASSFGQGYRSPLHF TGTGCCAGCAGCTTTGGGCAGGGGTATCGTTCACCCCTCCACTTT
- TRBJ1-2 13 TRBV7-9 - CASSSRQKGGYTF TGTGCCAGCAGCTCCCGACAAAAGGGTGGCTACACCTTC
TRBD1 TRBJ2-7 13 TRBV29-1 - CSVDGTVSYEQYF TGCAGCGTTGATGGGACAGTCTCCTACGAGCAGTACTTC
- TRBJ2-7 15 TRBV6-6 few CASSYQTGPLDEQYF TGTGCCAGCAGTTACCAGACAGGTCCCCTCGACGAGCAGTACTTC
- TRBJ2-7 18 TRBV7-8 - CASSFAYLGLPGQGEQYF TGTGCCAGCAGCTTTGCTTATCTTGGACTCCCCGGACAAGGCGAGCAGTACTTC
- TRBJ1-6 16 TRBV7-9 - CASRGGGSSYNSPLHF TGTGCCAGCAGAGGGGGAGGGAGCTCCTATAATTCACCCCTCCACTTT
- TRBJ1-2 14 TRBV7-2 few CASSLVQTNYGYTF TGTGCCAGCAGCTTGGTCCAGACTAACTATGGCTACACCTTC
TRBD2 TRBJ2-7 15 TRBV7-8 - CASSLEGGSWYEQYF TGTGCCAGCAGCTTGGAGGGCGGGAGTTGGTACGAGCAGTACTTC